What follows is one T cell receptor (beta chain) and its context. The V end was cut by 3 bases, the J end by 0 bases, with 12 bases between. CDR3 length: 16 residues. Germline V gene sequence: CDR1 LGHDT, CDR2 YNNKEL (reference sequence). TCRdb keeps only in-frame clones here, not all; method: immunoSEQ multiplex PCR. The sample consists of about 220,000 clones, roughly 85% of them appearing once. These data are taken from a study of blood T cell repertoires in COVID-19. Study overall: Sample material is recorded as cDNA or gDNA derived from T cells, B-cell-depleted T cells, or PBMCs.

This clonotype originated in a woman at least 80 years old with acute or convalescent COVID-19. The chain uses TRBV3-1 (or the pseudogene TRBV3-2) and TRBJ1-5, with a possible D match to TRBD1 (6 bases). Sequencing input: peripheral blood. CDR3 coding DNA: TGTGCCAGCAGCCAGAGGGGGGGGCTTAGCAATCAGCCCCAGCATTTT. This codes for CASSQRGGLSNQPQHF.